What follows describes a single TCR beta chain. This record comes from a study of blood T cell repertoires in COVID-19. Per the authors' pipeline: Amplification of reference gene primers provided the estimated nucleated cell counts. Profiled with immunoSEQ multiplex PCR; TCRdb holds only in-frame clones, not every one. Clone size and V and J calls were adopted from that table, with D and trimming inferred from the DNA. The sample has 200,000 or so clones, about four fifths seen once. Adults between roughly 18 and 89 years of age took part from under 30 US areas. Categorization into cohorts depended on clinical history that participants reported. CDR1 is KGHDR and CDR2 is SFDVKD in the germline V gene. Trimming cost V 9 bases and J 1 base, with 11 bases left between them. The CDR3 is 13 residues long.

The sequence was collected from a man aged 40-49 years who had recovered from COVID-19. The V call is TRBV24-1, the J call TRBJ1-1; no firm D call. Sequences were obtained from PBMCs or T cells enriched from blood (not recorded which). The CDR3 loop is CATRRTSNTEAFF. The CDR3 DNA reads as TGTGCCACCCGGCGGACTTCGAACACTGAAGCTTTCTTT.